Included here is one T cell receptor (beta chain) sequence, with context. The CDR3 runs to 13 residues. The germline V gene has CDR1 SGHDT and CDR2 YYEEEE. Trimming at V came to 2 bases and at J to 8 bases, leaving 6 bases not matched to a gene. This entry comes from a study of lymphopenia after photon versus proton radiotherapy. The method was immunoSEQ multiplex PCR; TCRdb's version includes in-frame clones alone and lacks a portion of them. The profile shows tens of thousands of clones, over 75% of them singletons. The specimen was peripheral blood, collected from a patient treated with photon-based radiotherapy. This clonotype was sampled from a man in his forties with gastric cancer. This sequence joins TRBV5-6 and TRBJ1-2; 7 bases fit TRBD1. This CDR3 is CASSFDREGGYTF. Written as DNA, the CDR3 is TGTGCCAGCAGCTTCGACAGGGAGGGCGGCTACACCTTC.